This T cell receptor (beta chain) was captured in a study of early T cells in non-severe SARS-CoV-2 infection. Tagging with unique molecular identifiers was applied to individual cDNA molecules. In TCRdb, the 5' RACE reads were re-called with MiXCR into one record per CDR3 protein. The sample includes fewer than 100,000 distinct CDR3 sequences, approximately 9.1% seen only once; the top ten take 4.8%. This clonotype was seen a few times. The sample taken for sequencing was whole blood. This sequence was found in an adult who was a healthcare worker with PCR-confirmed SARS-CoV-2 infection or an uninfected control (not recorded which).

Here the CDR3 reads CASSQGTGDRGYTF. CDR3 nucleotide sequence: TGTGCCAGCAGTCAGGGGACAGGGGACAGAGGCTACACCTTC. The chain combines TRBV7-3 with TRBJ1-2, with 10 positions matching TRBD1. The CDR3 is made up of 14 amino acids. Germline CDR1 reads SGHTA; CDR2 reads FQGTGA. V lost 6 bases, J lost 8 bases, and 9 bases stayed unmatched.